This T cell receptor (beta chain) was found in a study of T cell responses to AZD1222 COVID-19 vaccine. The study's findings and limits: The donor group comprised mostly white British people and more females; the analysis possibly underestimated clonal diversity. Increased Spike-specific TCR breadth and depth were observed after two AZD1222 doses.

As concerns this clone: Its specificity is unknown.

V was pared by 3 bases and J by 6 bases, with 12 bases between. The CDR3 has 14 amino acids. The germline V gene encodes CDR1 SGHKS and CDR2 YYEKEE (reference sequence). Method: immunoSEQ multiplex PCR; TCRdb's copy keeps in-frame clones and lacks some. The repertoire holds 120,000 to 150,000 clones, with around 93% as singletons. This chain connects TRBV5-5 to TRBJ2-2; D not resolved. The sequence was obtained from an adult who received the AZD1222 COVID-19 vaccine. Here the sequenced sample was peripheral blood, taken 28 days after the second AZD1222 dose. CDR3 in amino acids: CASSWRTVAGELFF. The CDR3 DNA is TGTGCCAGCAGCTGGAGAACAGTAGCCGGGGAGCTGTTTTTT.